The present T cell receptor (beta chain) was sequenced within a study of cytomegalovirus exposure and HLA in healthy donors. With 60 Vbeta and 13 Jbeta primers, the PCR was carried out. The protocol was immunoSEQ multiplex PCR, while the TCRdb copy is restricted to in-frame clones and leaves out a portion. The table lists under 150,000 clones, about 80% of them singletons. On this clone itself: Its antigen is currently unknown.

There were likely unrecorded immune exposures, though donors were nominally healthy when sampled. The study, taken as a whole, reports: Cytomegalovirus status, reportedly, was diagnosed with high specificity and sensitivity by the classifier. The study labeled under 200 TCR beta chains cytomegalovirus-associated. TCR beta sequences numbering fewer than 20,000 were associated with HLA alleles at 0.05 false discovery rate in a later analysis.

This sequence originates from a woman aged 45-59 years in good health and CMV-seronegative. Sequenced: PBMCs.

CDR3 residues: CASSLALGQGLHEQFF. In DNA form, the CDR3 reads TGCGCCAGCAGCTTGGCCCTCGGACAGGGTCTCCATGAGCAGTTCTTC. The chain combines TRBV5-1 with TRBJ2-1; TRBD1 matches 8 bases. CDR1 is SGHRS, CDR2 YFSETQ, per germline. With 0 bases clipped from V and 8 bases from J, the junction kept 10 bases outside the gene matches. The CDR3 contains 16 residues.